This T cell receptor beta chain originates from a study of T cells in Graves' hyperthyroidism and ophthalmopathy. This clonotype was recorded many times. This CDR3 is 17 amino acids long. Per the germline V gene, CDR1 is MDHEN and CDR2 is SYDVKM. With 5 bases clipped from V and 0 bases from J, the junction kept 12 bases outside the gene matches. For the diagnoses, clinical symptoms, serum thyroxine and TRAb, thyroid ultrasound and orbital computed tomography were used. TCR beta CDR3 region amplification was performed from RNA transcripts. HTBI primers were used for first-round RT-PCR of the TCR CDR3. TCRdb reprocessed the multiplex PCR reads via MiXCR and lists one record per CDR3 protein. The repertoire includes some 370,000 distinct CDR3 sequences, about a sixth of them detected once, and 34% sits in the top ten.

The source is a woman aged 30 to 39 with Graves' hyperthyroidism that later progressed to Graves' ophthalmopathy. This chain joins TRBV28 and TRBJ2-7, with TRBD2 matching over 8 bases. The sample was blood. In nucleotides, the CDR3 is TGTGCCAGCAGTCTAAGACTAGCGAGGATCCTCTCCTACGAGCAGTACTTC. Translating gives CASSLRLARILSYEQYF.